This TCR beta chain was identified during a study of blood T cell repertoires in COVID-19. Clones were sequenced by immunoSEQ multiplex PCR, and TCRdb holds only the in-frame ones, with some missing. Among around 110,000 clones, 90% were seen once, and the ten largest hold 1.8%. The CDR3 consists of 13 residues. Germline V gene data show CDR1 as LNHNV and CDR2 as YYDKDF (reference sequence). V dropped 8 bases and J dropped 6; count of bases not matched to a gene: 6. The source of this sequence is a human donor with active COVID-19. The donor label of this sample is uncertain. The gene calls are TRBV15 and TRBJ2-2, with 7 bases lining up with TRBD1. The specimen was peripheral blood. As DNA, the CDR3 is TGTGCCACCGGGACAGCGTTCGCCGGGGAGCTGTTTTTT. Its protein is CATGTAFAGELFF.